This record looks at one T cell receptor (beta chain) sequence and its context. As yet, its antigen is unknown. A much larger clone differs by one base, so this may be a read error. These data are taken from a study of molecular identifiers for immune sequencing clone quantification. Sorting recovered naive CD8 T cells on a CD8+CD4-CCR7+CD45RA+ profile. Overall study findings and caveats: Clones with over 20 RNA copies captured over 98% of effector molecules but under 1% of naive ones.

Library preparation followed earlier protocols using designated TCR primers. TCRdb processed the PCR reads anew with MiXCR; each CDR3 protein has one entry. The sample consists of 60,000 to 70,000 distinct CDR3 sequences, roughly 20% of them appearing once. The material sequenced was naive CD8+ T cells from blood, with Jurkat cell RNA spiked in. The subset: FACS-sorted CD8+CD4-CCR7+CD45RA+ naive T cells. The receptor was derived from a human donor in good health. Some libraries in this study had Jurkat cell RNA spiked in.

CDR3 residues: CASSLVSRRAIDTQYF. Here the CDR3 DNA reads TGTGCCAGCAGCTTGGTTAGCAGGAGGGCGATAGATACGCAGTATTTT. The rearrangement joins TRBV5-3 to TRBJ2-3, with a possible D match to TRBD2 (6 bases). TRBV5-3 is an ORF; its function is uncertain. This CDR3 contains 16 residues.